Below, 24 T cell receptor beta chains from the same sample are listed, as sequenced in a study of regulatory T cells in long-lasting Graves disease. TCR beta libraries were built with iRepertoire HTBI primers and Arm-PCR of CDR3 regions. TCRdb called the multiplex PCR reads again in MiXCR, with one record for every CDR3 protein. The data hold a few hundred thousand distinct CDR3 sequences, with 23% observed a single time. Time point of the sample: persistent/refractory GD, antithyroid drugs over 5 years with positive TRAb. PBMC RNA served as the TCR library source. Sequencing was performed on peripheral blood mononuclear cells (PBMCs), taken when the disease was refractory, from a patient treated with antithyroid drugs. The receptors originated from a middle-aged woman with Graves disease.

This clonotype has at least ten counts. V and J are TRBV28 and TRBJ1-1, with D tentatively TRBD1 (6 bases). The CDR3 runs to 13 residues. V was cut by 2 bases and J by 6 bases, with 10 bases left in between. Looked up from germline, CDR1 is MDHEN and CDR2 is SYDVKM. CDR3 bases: TGTGCCAGCAGTTTAACACAGGGTTCTGAAGCTTTCTTT. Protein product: CASSLTQGSEAFF.

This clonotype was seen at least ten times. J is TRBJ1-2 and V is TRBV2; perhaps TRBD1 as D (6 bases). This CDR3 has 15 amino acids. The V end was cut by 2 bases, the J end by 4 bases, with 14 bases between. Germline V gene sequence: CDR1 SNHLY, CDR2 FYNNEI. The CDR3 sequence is CASSEPIQGRYGYTF. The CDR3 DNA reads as TGTGCCAGCAGTGAACCTATACAGGGTCGCTATGGCTACACCTTC. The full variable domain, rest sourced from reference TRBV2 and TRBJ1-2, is EPEVTQTPSHQVTQMGQEVILRCVPISNHLYFYWYRQILGQKVEFLVSFYNNEISEKSEIFDDQFSVERPDGSNFTLKIRSTKLEDSAMYFCASSEPIQGRYGYTFGSGTRLTVV.

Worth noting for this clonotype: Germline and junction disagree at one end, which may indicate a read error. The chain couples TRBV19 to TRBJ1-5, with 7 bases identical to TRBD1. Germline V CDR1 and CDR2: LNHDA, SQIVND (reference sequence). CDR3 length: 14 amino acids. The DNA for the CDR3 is TGTGCCAGTAGTATGTGGACAGGCAATCAGCCCCGGCATTTT. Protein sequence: CASSMWTGNQPRHF.

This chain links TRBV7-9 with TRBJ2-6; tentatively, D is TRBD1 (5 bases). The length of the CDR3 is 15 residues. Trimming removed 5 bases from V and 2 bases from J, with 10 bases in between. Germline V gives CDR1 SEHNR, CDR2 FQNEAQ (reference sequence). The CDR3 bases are TGTGCCAGCAGCACAGGCTCCCCTGGGGCCAACGTCCTGACTTTC. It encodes CASSTGSPGANVLTF.

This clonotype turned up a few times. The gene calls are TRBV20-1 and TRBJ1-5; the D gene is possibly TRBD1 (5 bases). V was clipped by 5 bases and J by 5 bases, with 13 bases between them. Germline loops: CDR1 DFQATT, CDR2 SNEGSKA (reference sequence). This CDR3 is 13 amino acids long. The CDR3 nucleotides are TGCAGTGCTCCTGGGACCGGGGATCAGCCCCAGCATTTT. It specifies CSAPGTGDQPQHF.

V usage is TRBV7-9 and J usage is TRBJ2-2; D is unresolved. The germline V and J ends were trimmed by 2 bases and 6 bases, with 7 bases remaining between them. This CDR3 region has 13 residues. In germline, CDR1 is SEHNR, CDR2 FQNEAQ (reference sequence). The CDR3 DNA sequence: TGTGCCAGCAGCTTATTAGATGCCGGGGAGCTGTTTTTT. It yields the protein CASSLLDAGELFF. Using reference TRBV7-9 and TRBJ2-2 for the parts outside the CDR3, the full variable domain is DTGVSQNPRHKITKRGQNVTFRCDPISEHNRLYWYRQTLGQGPEFLTYFQNEAQLEKSRLLSDRFSAERPKGSFSTLEIQRTEQGDSAMYLCASSLLDAGELFFGEGSRLTVL.

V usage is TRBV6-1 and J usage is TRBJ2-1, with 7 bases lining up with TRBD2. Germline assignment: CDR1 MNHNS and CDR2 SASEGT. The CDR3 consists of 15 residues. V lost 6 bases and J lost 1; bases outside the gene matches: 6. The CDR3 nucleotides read TGTGCCAGCAGGGCTCTAGCGGATTCCTACAATGAGCAGTTCTTC. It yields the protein CASRALADSYNEQFF.

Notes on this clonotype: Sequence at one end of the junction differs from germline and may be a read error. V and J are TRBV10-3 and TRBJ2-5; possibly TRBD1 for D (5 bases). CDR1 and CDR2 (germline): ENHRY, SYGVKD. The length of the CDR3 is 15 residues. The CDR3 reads CASSSRTYPEETQYF. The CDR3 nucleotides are TGTGCCAGCAGTTCTCGGACATACCCCGAAGAGACCCAGTACTTC.

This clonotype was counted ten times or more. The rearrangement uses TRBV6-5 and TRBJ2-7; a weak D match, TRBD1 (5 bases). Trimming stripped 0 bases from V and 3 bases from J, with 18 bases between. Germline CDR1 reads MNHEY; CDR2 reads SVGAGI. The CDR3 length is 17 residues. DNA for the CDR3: TGTGCCAGCAGTTACTCGTATAACCCCCTAGGGGTCTACGAGCAGTACTTC. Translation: CASSYSYNPLGVYEQYF.

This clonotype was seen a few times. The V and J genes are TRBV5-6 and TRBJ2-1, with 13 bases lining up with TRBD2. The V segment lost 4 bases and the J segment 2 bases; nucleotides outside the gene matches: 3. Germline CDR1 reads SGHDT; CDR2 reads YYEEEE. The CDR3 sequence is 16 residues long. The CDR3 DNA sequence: TGTGCCAGCAGCCGGACTAGCGGGAGAACCTACAATGAGCAGTTCTTC. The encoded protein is CASSRTSGRTYNEQFF.

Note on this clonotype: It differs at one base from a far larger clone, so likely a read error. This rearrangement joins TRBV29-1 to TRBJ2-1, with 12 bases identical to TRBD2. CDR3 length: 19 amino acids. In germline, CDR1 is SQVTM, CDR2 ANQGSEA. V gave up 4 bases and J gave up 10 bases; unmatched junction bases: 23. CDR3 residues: CSVVIGLLGTSGRPYEQFF. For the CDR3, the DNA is TGCAGCGTTGTAATCGGGTTACTCGGGACTAGCGGGCGGCCCTACGAGCAGTTCTTC.

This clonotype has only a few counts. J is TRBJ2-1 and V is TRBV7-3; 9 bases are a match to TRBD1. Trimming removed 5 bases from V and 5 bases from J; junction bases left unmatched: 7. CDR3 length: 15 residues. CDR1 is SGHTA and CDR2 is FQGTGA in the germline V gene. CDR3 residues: CASSGSGTGNNEQFF. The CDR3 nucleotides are TGTGCCAGCAGCGGATCCGGGACAGGGAACAATGAGCAGTTCTTC.

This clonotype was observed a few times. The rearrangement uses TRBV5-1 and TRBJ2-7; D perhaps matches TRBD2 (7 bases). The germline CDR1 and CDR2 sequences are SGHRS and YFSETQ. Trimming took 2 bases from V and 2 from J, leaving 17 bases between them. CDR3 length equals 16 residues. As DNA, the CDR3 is TGCGCCAGCAGCTTCCGGACGGGGGGCAGAACCTACGAGCAGTACTTC. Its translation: CASSFRTGGRTYEQYF.

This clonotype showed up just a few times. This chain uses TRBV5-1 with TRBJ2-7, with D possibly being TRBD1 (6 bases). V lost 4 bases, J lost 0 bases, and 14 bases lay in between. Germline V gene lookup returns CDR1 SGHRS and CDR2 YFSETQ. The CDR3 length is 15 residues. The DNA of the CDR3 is TGCGCCAGCAGCGTAACAGGGTCGAGCTCCTACGAGCAGTACTTC. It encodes CASSVTGSSSYEQYF. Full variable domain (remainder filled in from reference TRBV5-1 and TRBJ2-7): KAGVTQTPRYLIKTRGQQVTLSCSPISGHRSVSWYQQTPGQGLQFLFEYFSETQRNKGNFPGRFSGRQFSNSRSEMNVSTLELGDSALYLCASSVTGSSSYEQYFGPGTRLTVT.

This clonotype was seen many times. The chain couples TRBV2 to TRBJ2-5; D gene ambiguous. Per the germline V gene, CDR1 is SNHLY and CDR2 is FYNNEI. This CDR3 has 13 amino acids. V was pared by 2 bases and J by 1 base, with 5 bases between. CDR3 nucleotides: TGTGCCAGCAGTGAATCGGTCCAAGAGACCCAGTACTTC. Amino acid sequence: CASSESVQETQYF.

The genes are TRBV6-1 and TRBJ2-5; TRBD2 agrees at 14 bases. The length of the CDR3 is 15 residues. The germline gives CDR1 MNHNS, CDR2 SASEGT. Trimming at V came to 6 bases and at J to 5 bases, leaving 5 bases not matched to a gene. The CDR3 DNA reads TGTGCCAGCAGCTCCGGGACTAGCGGGAGCGAGACCCAGTACTTC. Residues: CASSSGTSGSETQYF.

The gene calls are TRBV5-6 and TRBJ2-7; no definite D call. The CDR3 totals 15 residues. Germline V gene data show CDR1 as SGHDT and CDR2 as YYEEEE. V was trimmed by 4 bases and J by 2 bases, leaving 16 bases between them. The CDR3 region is CASSPLISSPYEQYF. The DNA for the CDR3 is TGTGCCAGCAGCCCCCTAATCTCAAGTCCCTACGAGCAGTACTTC.

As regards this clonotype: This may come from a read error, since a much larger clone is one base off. CDR3 nucleotide sequence: TGTGCCAGCAGTTTTTTAACACCTACCTACAATGAGCAGTTCTTC. This encodes CASSFLTPTYNEQFF. This chain links TRBV28 with TRBJ2-1, with no clear D. This CDR3 is 15 amino acids long. Germline V gene lookup returns CDR1 MDHEN and CDR2 SYDVKM. Trimming took off 3 bases at V and 2 bases at J, with 11 bases between the two ends.

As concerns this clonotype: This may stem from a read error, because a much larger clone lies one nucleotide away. The CDR3, as DNA: TGTGCCAGCAGACGCTGGGGACAGAAAGAGACCCGGTACTTC. As protein: CASRRWGQKETRYF. The chain uses TRBV7-2 and TRBJ2-5; 7 bases are shared with TRBD1. CDR1 and CDR2 from the germline V gene are SGHTA and FQGNSA. This CDR3 is 14 amino acids long.

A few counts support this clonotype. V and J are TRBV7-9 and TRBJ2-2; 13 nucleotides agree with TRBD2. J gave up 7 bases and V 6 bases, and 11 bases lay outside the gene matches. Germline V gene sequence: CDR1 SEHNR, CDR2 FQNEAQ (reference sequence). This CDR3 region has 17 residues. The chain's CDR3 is CASRPMTSGRRDGELFF. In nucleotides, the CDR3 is TGTGCCAGCAGGCCCATGACTAGCGGGAGGAGAGACGGGGAGCTGTTTTTT.

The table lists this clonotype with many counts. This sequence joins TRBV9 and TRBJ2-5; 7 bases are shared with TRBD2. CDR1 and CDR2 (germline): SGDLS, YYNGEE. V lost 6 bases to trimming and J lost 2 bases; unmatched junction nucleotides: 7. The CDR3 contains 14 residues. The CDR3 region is CASNGGSVQETQYF. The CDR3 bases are TGTGCCAGCAATGGCGGGAGTGTGCAAGAGACCCAGTACTTC.

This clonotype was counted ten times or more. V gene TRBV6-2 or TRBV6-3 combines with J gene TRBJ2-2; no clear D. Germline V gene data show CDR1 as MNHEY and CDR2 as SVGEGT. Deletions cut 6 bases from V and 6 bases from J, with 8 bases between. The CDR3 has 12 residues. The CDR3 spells CASSYPSGELFF. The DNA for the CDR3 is TGTGCCAGCAGCTACCCCTCCGGGGAGCTGTTTTTT.

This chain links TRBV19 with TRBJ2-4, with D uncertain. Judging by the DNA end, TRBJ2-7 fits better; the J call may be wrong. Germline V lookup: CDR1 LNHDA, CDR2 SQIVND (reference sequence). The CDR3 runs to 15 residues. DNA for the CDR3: TGTGCCAGTAGTATAGCCCCCGCTTTTACCTACGAGCAGTACTTC. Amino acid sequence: CASSIAPAFTYEQYF.

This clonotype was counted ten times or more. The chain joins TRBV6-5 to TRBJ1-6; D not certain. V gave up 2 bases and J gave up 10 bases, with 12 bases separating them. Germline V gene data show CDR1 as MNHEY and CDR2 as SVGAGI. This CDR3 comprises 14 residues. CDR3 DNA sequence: TGTGCCAGCAGTTACGGGCCGTTAGTATCACCCCTCCACTTT. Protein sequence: CASSYGPLVSPLHF.